The text below deals with one T cell receptor beta chain. No antigen is known for it. PCR amplification relied on 60 Vbeta primers (plus 13 Jbeta primers). Only in-frame clones appear in the TCRdb table, and some are missing; sequencing was by immunoSEQ multiplex PCR. The sample lists roughly 100,000 clones, 65% to 80% occurring once. This entry is derived from a study of cytomegalovirus exposure and HLA in healthy donors. Study context: Among several hundred genotyped donors, around 80% fell in the Caucasian-associated ancestry cluster. Study-wide findings and caveats: Associated with cytomegalovirus, according to the listing, were 150 to 200 TCR beta chains.

V was clipped by 5 bases and J by 4 bases; unmatched bases: 5. This CDR3 spans 14 amino acids. Germline V gene lookup returns CDR1 MNHEY and CDR2 SMNVEV (reference sequence). The TCR was taken from a woman aged 50 to 60 in good health and CMV-seropositive. Material: PBMCs. V usage is TRBV27 and J usage is TRBJ1-2; 9 bases line up with TRBD1. The CDR3 nucleotides are TGTGCCAGCAGTGACAGGGGGATGGGCTATGGCTACACCTTC. It specifies CASSDRGMGYGYTF.